The clone carrying this T cell receptor beta chain has at least ten counts. The TCR beta CDR3 regions underwent amplification using RNA transcripts as the source. HTBI primers were used for first-round RT-PCR of the TCR CDR3. TCRdb used MiXCR to reprocess the multiplex PCR reads, holding one entry per CDR3 protein. The sample lists hundreds of thousands of distinct CDR3 sequences; about 15% were seen once. The sample comes from a study of T cells in Graves' hyperthyroidism and ophthalmopathy. The germline CDR1 and CDR2 sequences are SEHNR and FQNEAQ (reference sequence). The CDR3 spans 14 residues. Losses at the gene ends were 3 bases for V and 7 bases for J; bases not matched to a gene: 9.

This TCR was recovered from a man aged 18 to 35 with Graves' ophthalmopathy. Sequencing was done on a sample of blood. The chain joins TRBV7-9 to TRBJ2-7, with TRBD1 matching over 7 bases. CDR3 bases: TGTGCCAGCAGCTTCTACTTACAGGGGCATGAGCAGTACTTC. Its protein is CASSFYLQGHEQYF.